These 5 T cell receptor beta chains came from one sample sequenced in a study of cytomegalovirus exposure and HLA in healthy donors. This PCR relied on a set of 60 Vbeta primers and 13 Jbeta primers. Only in-frame clones appear in the TCRdb table, and some are missing; sequencing was by immunoSEQ multiplex PCR. The table records 200,000 to 300,000 clones, 82% of them present only once. What was sequenced was PBMCs. All receptors come from a woman aged 40 to 55 in good health and CMV-seropositive.

In the case of this clone: The same CDR3 is also encoded by other DNA sequences in this sample. This rearrangement joins TRBV6-5 to TRBJ2-1; a weak D match, TRBD1 (6 bases). The germline gives CDR1 MNHEY, CDR2 SVGAGI. CDR3 length: 15 residues. Deletions cut 2 bases from V and 0 bases from J, with 8 bases between. In nucleotides, the CDR3 is TGTGCCAGCAGTTACAGGGGGAGCTCCTACAATGAGCAGTTCTTC. Encoded protein: CASSYRGSSYNEQFF.

The rearrangement joins TRBV7-8 to TRBJ1-5; 7 bases match TRBD1. V was clipped by 6 bases and J by 1 base; unmatched bases: 3. Germline V CDR1 and CDR2: SGHVS, FQNEAQ. CDR3 size: 14 residues. Here the CDR3 DNA reads TGTGCCAGCAGAAAGACAGGGAGCAATCAGCCCCAGCATTTT. Protein: CASRKTGSNQPQHF.

The rearrangement joins TRBV12-5 to TRBJ1-1; 7 bases align to TRBD1. The CDR3 contains 14 residues. The germline V gene has CDR1 LGHNT and CDR2 FRNRAP. The junction had 8 bases not matched to a gene; V was cut back by 3 bases and J by 7 bases. CDR3 sequence reads: CASGLQGWVGEAFF. CDR3 coding DNA: TGTGCTAGTGGTTTACAGGGGTGGGTAGGTGAAGCTTTCTTT.

The chain couples TRBV19 to TRBJ1-2; 10 positions agree with TRBD1. Unmatched junction bases numbered 10, after V lost 5 bases and J lost 1 base. In germline, CDR1 is LNHDA, CDR2 SQIVND (reference sequence). This CDR3 spans 17 amino acids. CDR3 in amino acids: CASSPGDRGSGNYGYTF. In DNA form, the CDR3 reads TGTGCCAGTAGTCCCGGGGACAGGGGATCGGGTAACTATGGCTACACCTTC.

This clone was detected only a few times. The CDR3 DNA follows: TGTGCCAGCAGTCCGGATGACTCGGGGGGCTATGGCTACACCTTC. This sequence encodes CASSPDDSGGYGYTF. V is TRBV6-6 and J is TRBJ1-2; the D gene is possibly TRBD1 (5 bases). This CDR3 comprises 15 residues. Per the germline V gene, CDR1 is MNHNY and CDR2 is SVGAGI (reference sequence). V lost 5 bases and J lost 4, with 17 bases in between.